This T cell receptor (beta chain) is from a study of human T cells and chemical hapten exposure. Trimming removed 2 bases from V and 5 bases from J, with 6 bases in between. The CDR3 is made up of 12 amino acids. Germline-derived CDR1 and CDR2 are LNHNV and YYDKDF (reference sequence). This clonotype was observed a few times. Individual cDNA molecules received unique molecular identifiers in the library. TCRdb independently ran MiXCR on the RACE reads; one entry per CDR3 protein. The sample yields tens of thousands of distinct CDR3 sequences, approximately 12% seen once. The sample's time point: patch test 1, 2 weeks after DPC sensitization. Treatment of the sample: therapeutic diphenylcyclopropenone sensitization with weekly scalp DPC. Blood draws preceded each patch test application.

The source of this sequence is a woman in her forties or fifties with alopecia areata. Some clones in this sample may be carry-over from other donors' samples. The rearrangement uses TRBV15 and TRBJ1-1; D possibly corresponds to TRBD1 (6 bases). Sequences were derived from whole blood, sampled in connection with sensitization to the hapten diphenylcyclopropenone (DPC). Written as DNA, the CDR3 is TGTGCCACCAGCAGACAGGGGACTGAAGCTTTCTTT. Protein product: CATSRQGTEAFF. Complete variable domain (other parts from reference TRBV15 and TRBJ1-1): DAMVIQNPRYQVTQFGKPVTLSCSQTLNHNVMYWYQQKSSQAPKLLFHYYDKDFNNEADTPDNFQSRRPNTSFCFLDIRSPGLGDTAMYLCATSRQGTEAFFGQGTRLTVV.